One and the same sample provided the 18 T cell receptor beta chains below, sequenced in a study of blood T cells in healthy people across ages (dated by TCRdb to the mid-2010s). Libraries were built with 5' RACE. Sequencer: Illumina HiSeq 2500. A second PCR of roughly 7 to 11 cycles was performed with a sample-barcoded 5' primer and a J-beta primer mix. TCRdb handled the public reads itself, with Q25 trimming in fastp and clone calling in MiXCR, and kept productive beta chains. Each CDR3 protein appears once, grouped with its most common genes and DNA. For this sample the table gives more than 700,000 distinct CDR3 sequences, of which roughly 53% were detected only once. Approximately 40% of the sample goes to the ten largest clones. The sample consisted of blood. The receptor source for this set is a man aged 80 or over in good health.

The chain has TRBV29-1 and TRBJ2-5; perhaps TRBD2 as D (5 bases). Trimming stripped 1 base from V and 5 bases from J, with 14 bases between. The CDR3 runs 14 residues. The germline gives CDR1 SQVTM, CDR2 ANQGSEA. CDR3 DNA sequence: TGCAGCGTTGAAGGAAGTGTGGGAGCGGAGACCCAGTACTTC. Its translation is CSVEGSVGAETQYF.

J is TRBJ2-3 and V is TRBV7-3, with TRBD2 matching over 13 bases. CDR1 is SGHTA, CDR2 FQGTGA, per germline. Losses at the gene ends were 4 bases for V and 6 bases for J; bases not matched to a gene: 7. CDR3 length: 16 amino acids. The CDR3 bases are TGTGCCAGCAGCTCTGGACTAGCGGGAGTGGCCGATACGCAGTATTTT. Translating gives CASSSGLAGVADTQYF.

This chain joins TRBV14 and TRBJ2-1; 13 positions match TRBD2. Germline CDR1 SGHDN, CDR2 FVKESK. The ends lost 3 bases at V and 2 bases at J; junction bases unmatched: 7. The CDR3 is 18 amino acids. DNA for the CDR3: TGTGCCAGCAGCCACTTTCCGGGACTAGCGGGAACCTACAATGAGCAGTTCTTC. This gives the protein CASSHFPGLAGTYNEQFF.

CDR3 residues: CASSSRGGAGGSRDTQYF. CDR3 bases: TGTGCCAGCAGCTCACGAGGGGGGGCCGGGGGCTCACGAGATACGCAGTATTTT. V usage is TRBV28 and J usage is TRBJ2-3; tentatively, D is TRBD2 (7 bases). V lost 6 bases, J lost 5 bases, and 27 bases lay in between. The CDR3 contains 18 residues. Germline CDR1 reads MDHEN; CDR2 reads SYDVKM.

In this sample, this clonotype turned up once. V and J are TRBV7-6 and TRBJ2-7, with TRBD2 identical over 7 bases. Germline V lookup: CDR1 SGHVS, CDR2 FNYEAQ. Trimming cost V 5 bases and J 2 bases; bases outside gene matches: 12. The CDR3 length is 16 residues. DNA of the CDR3: TGTGCCAGCAGCCCTCGGGGTGGGCGGGGGACCTACGAGCAGTACTTC. Translation: CASSPRGGRGTYEQYF.

The V gene is TRBV10-3, the J gene TRBJ2-7; 10 bases align to TRBD1. V lost 7 bases to trimming and J lost 5 bases; unmatched junction nucleotides: 8. CDR1 and CDR2 from the germline V gene are ENHRY and SYGVKD. This CDR3 spans 14 amino acids. CDR3 residues: CAITTDRGRDEQYF. The CDR3 nucleotides read TGTGCCATCACTACCGACAGGGGGCGCGACGAGCAGTACTTC.

Note on this clonotype: With a much larger clone just one base away, this may be a read error. CDR3 sequence (DNA): TGTGCCAGCAGTGCCACATGGTCCCAGCACAGAGACGCGTATTTT. It translates to CASSATWSQHRDAYF. The chain links TRBV2 to TRBJ2-3; D unclear. Germline loops: CDR1 SNHLY, CDR2 FYNNEI. Trimming left V 4 bases short and J 14 bases short, with 25 bases between. The CDR3 sequence is 15 residues long.

The chain has TRBV10-3 and TRBJ1-6; 9 bases are shared with TRBD1. CDR1 is ENHRY, CDR2 SYGVKD, per germline. With V trimmed by 2 bases and J by 12 bases, 2 bases remained unmatched. This CDR3 contains 13 residues. The DNA for the CDR3 is TGTGCCATCAGTGAGACAGGGGGCCTACCCCTCCACTTT. This gives the protein CAISETGGLPLHF.

This clonotype was observed a handful of times. The J gene is TRBJ2-7, the V gene TRBV7-2; no reliable D call. CDR3 size: 15 residues. Per germline, CDR1 SGHTA and CDR2 FQGNSA. V gave up 5 bases and J gave up 4 bases, with 18 bases separating them. The CDR3 bases are TGTGCCAGCAGCCCGATTGGTCTAGACGGGTACGAGCAGTACTTC. Translating gives CASSPIGLDGYEQYF.

The rearrangement links TRBV5-1 to TRBJ2-5; no clear D gene. Germline loops: CDR1 SGHRS, CDR2 YFSETQ. This CDR3 spans 14 amino acids. With 0 bases removed from V and 5 bases from J, the gap between germline ends came to 11 bases. CDR3 DNA sequence: TGCGCCAGCAGCTTGGCCGGGCCCCGCGAGACCCAGTACTTC. Translation gives CASSLAGPRETQYF.

V is TRBV10-3 and J is TRBJ2-7; D is unclear. V lost 4 bases and J 2 bases, leaving 12 bases between the germline ends. Germline lookup yields CDR1 ENHRY and CDR2 SYGVKD. CDR3 length equals 14 residues. CDR3 amino acids: CAISGRPAAYEQYF. CDR3 in DNA: TGTGCCATCAGTGGACGGCCTGCGGCCTACGAGCAGTACTTC.

V is TRBV10-3 and J is TRBJ2-4, with 9 bases fitting TRBD1. The J call may not be correct, given that the DNA end is closer to TRBJ2-7. The germline V gene has CDR1 ENHRY and CDR2 SYGVKD. This CDR3 contains 14 residues. The CDR3 region is CATLTGTGPYEQYF. The CDR3, as DNA: TGTGCCACCCTAACCGGGACAGGGCCCTACGAGCAGTACTTC.

The chain has TRBV20-1 and TRBJ2-1; 7 positions match TRBD2. The V gene's germline CDR1 is DFQATT and CDR2 SNEGSKA (reference sequence). The V gene end was trimmed by 6 bases and the J gene end by 0 bases; junction bases not matched to a gene: 5. The CDR3 has 14 residues. CDR3 in amino acids: CSAPPSGSYNEQFF. DNA of the CDR3: TGCAGTGCCCCCCCTAGCGGCTCCTACAATGAGCAGTTCTTC.

This chain joins TRBV12-3 or TRBV12-4 and TRBJ1-3; tentative D call: TRBD1 (5 bases). The CDR3 spans 14 residues. V was pared by 3 bases and J by 3 bases, with 9 bases between. The chain's CDR3 is CASSFKGLGNTIYF. CDR3 DNA sequence: TGTGCCAGCAGTTTCAAGGGGCTTGGAAACACCATATATTTT.

V is TRBV6-1 and J is TRBJ1-1; 7 nucleotides match TRBD1. Trimming took 10 bases from V and 1 from J; bases not matched to a gene: 6. Germline assignment: CDR1 MNHNS and CDR2 SASEGT. This CDR3 is 13 amino acids long. CDR3 residues: CATTGTANTEAFF. DNA for the CDR3: TGTGCCACGACCGGGACAGCGAACACTGAAGCTTTCTTT.

The chain carries TRBV12-3 or TRBV12-4 and TRBJ1-1; no definite D call. V was pared by 1 base and J by 3 bases, with 9 bases between. The CDR3 runs to 14 residues. The CDR3 DNA is TGTGCCAGCAGTTTAGGGGCGTCTGACACTGAAGCTTTCTTT. The encoded protein is CASSLGASDTEAFF.

The gene calls are TRBV29-1 and TRBJ2-7; D not resolved. The V end was cut by 4 bases, the J end by 0 bases, with 13 bases between. The CDR3 is made up of 14 amino acids. Germline values: CDR1 SQVTM, CDR2 ANQGSEA. CDR3 residues: CSVATPRTSYEQYF. The CDR3 DNA follows: TGCAGCGTTGCGACTCCACGTACCTCCTACGAGCAGTACTTC.

This clonotype turned up a few times. V gene TRBV18 combines with J gene TRBJ1-6; 9 bases align to TRBD1. The CDR3 loop spans 15 amino acids. Germline values: CDR1 KGHSH, CDR2 LQKENI. Trimming cost V 3 bases and J 5 bases; bases outside gene matches: 2. In nucleotides, the CDR3 is TGTGCCAGCTCACCCCGACAGGGGGATAATTCACCCCTCCACTTT. Amino acid sequence: CASSPRQGDNSPLHF.